The clone carrying this TCR beta chain came up a few times. The data originate from a study of T-cell memory formation after mild COVID-19. The wider study: Clustering of TCRs was largely donor specific.

CDR1 MNHEY and CDR2 SVGEGT come from the germline V gene. V lost 8 bases and J 3 bases, leaving 4 bases between the germline ends. The CDR3 extends over 11 amino acids. TCRdb processed the 5' RACE reads anew with MiXCR; each CDR3 protein has one entry. The sample lists a few hundred thousand distinct CDR3 sequences; just under 20% were seen once. The sample taken for sequencing was PBMCs or a T cell subset sorted from them (not recorded which). J is TRBJ2-2 and V is TRBV6-2 or TRBV6-3; no reliable D call. The TCR comes from a man aged 18 to 35 who had mild COVID-19 (a few samples of this study predate the infection). Cell type and time point are not known. The CDR3 loop is CASGHTGELFF. CDR3 sequence (DNA): TGTGCCAGCGGTCACACCGGGGAGCTGTTTTTT.